This TCR beta chain was profiled in a study of CD4 T cells in relation to SARS-CoV-2 and coronaviruses. Study as a whole: No peptide or an HIV-1 Nef peptide pool served as negative control.

TCRdb keeps only in-frame clones here, not all; method: immunoSEQ multiplex PCR. The data show some 29,000 clones, roughly three quarters seen once. Points on this clone: The antigen remains unidentified.

The unexposed donors gave CD4+ T cells in about 2010-2019, prior to COVID-19. CD4+ T cells were isolated from the cells after about 11 days of culture. Testing used SARS-CoV-2 S/N and four cold-coronavirus spikes on unexposed-donor CD4+ T cells, cells permitting. Trimming left V 3 bases short and J 1 base short, with 10 bases between. This CDR3 is 16 amino acids long. In germline, CDR1 is LNHDA, CDR2 SQIVND (reference sequence). J is TRBJ1-6 and V is TRBV19; D remains unclear. This receptor was identified in a human donor in good health. Specimen: CD4+ T cells from PBMCs, cultured in vitro. CDR3 protein: CASSIVRVSYNSPLHF. As DNA, the CDR3 is TGTGCCAGTAGTATCGTGAGGGTGTCCTATAATTCACCCCTCCACTTT.